One sample yielded the 18 T cell receptor beta chains listed below, sequenced in a study of shared clonotypes between healthy human individuals. Profiled with immunoSEQ multiplex PCR; TCRdb holds only in-frame clones, not every one. The sample shows about 460,000 clones, around 77% of them seen only once. Sample: PBMCs. The receptors here all came from a woman aged 40 to 49 in good health. Some clones in this sample may be carry-over from other donors' samples.

This clone was counted between two and nine times. The same CDR3 is also encoded by other DNA sequences in this sample. V gene TRBV4-3 combines with J gene TRBJ2-7; 9 bases map to TRBD1. J was trimmed by 4 bases and V by 5 bases; bases with no gene match: 6. In germline, CDR1 is LGHNA, CDR2 YSLEER. This CDR3 has 14 amino acids. The CDR3 nucleotides read TGCGCCAGCAGCGAGGGACAGGGTCGGTACGAGCAGTACTTC. Translating it yields CASSEGQGRYEQYF.

V usage is TRBV28 and J usage is TRBJ1-1, with 7 nucleotides matching TRBD1. Germline loops: CDR1 MDHEN, CDR2 SYDVKM. Unmatched junction bases numbered 4, after V lost 5 bases and J lost 7 bases. CDR3 length: 12 amino acids. For the CDR3, the DNA is TGTGCCAGCAGTCCTCCAGGGGGTGAAGCTTTCTTT. Its protein product is CASSPPGGEAFF.

The V call is TRBV30, the J call TRBJ2-6; D remains unclear. The CDR3 runs 16 residues. The germline V gene has CDR1 GTSNPN and CDR2 SVGIG (reference sequence). The V end was cut by 3 bases, the J end by 2 bases, with 14 bases between. CDR3 coding DNA: TGTGCCTGGAGGACCGCGATTGTGGCTGGGGCCAACGTCCTGACTTTC. This sequence encodes CAWRTAIVAGANVLTF.

The rearrangement links TRBV6-5 to TRBJ1-1; tentative D call: TRBD1 (6 bases). CDR3 length: 13 amino acids. Trimming took 6 bases from V and 11 from J, leaving 19 bases between them. Germline CDR1 and CDR2: MNHEY and SVGAGI. CDR3 bases: TGTGCCAGCAGGCCCCCAGGGGCGGGGTGGGCTTTCTTT. Its protein product is CASRPPGAGWAFF.

The chain uses TRBV7-9 and TRBJ2-6; 10 nucleotides match TRBD1. In germline, CDR1 is SEHNR, CDR2 FQNEAQ (reference sequence). The trim removed 5 bases at V and 4 bases at J, leaving 5 bases unmatched. The CDR3 is 16 amino acids. CDR3 in amino acids: CASSPGTGAGANVLTF. The CDR3 nucleotides read TGTGCCAGCAGCCCTGGGACAGGGGCGGGGGCCAACGTCCTGACTTTC.

This clone was seen a single time. This same CDR3 is encoded by further DNA sequences in the sample. The chain joins TRBV18 to TRBJ2-1, with D maybe TRBD1 (5 bases). V gave up 3 bases and J gave up 10 bases, with 10 bases separating them. The CDR3 contains 12 residues. Germline V lookup: CDR1 KGHSH, CDR2 LQKENI. CDR3 amino acids: CASSPDSREQFF. In DNA, the CDR3 is TGTGCCAGCTCACCCGACAGTAGGGAGCAGTTCTTC.

Remarks on this clone: With a far larger clone one base away, a read error is the likely cause. The chain couples TRBV20-1 to TRBJ2-7, with D hard to call. Germline CDR1 is DFQATT and CDR2 is SNEGSKA (reference sequence). CDR3 length equals 11 residues. CDR3 sequence reads: CGAAVGNEQYF. The CDR3 bases are TGCGGTGCCGCGGTGGGAAACGAGCAGTACTTC.

The V call is TRBV30, the J call TRBJ2-7, with D unresolved. This CDR3 spans 17 amino acids. Germline assignment: CDR1 GTSNPN and CDR2 SVGIG (reference sequence). V lost 2 bases and J 3 bases, leaving 23 bases between the germline ends. The CDR3 DNA sequence: TGTGCCTGGAGTCCAACGACACCGGTCGCGTCTTACTACGAGCAGTACTTC. It is translated as CAWSPTTPVASYYEQYF. Full variable domain (rest looked up from reference TRBV30 and TRBJ2-7): SQTIHQWPATLVQPVGSPLSLECTVEGTSNPNLYWYRQAAGRGLQLLFYSVGIGQISSEVPQNLSASRPQDRQFILSSKKLLLSDSGFYLCAWSPTTPVASYYEQYFGPGTRLTVT.

The V call is TRBV11-2, the J call TRBJ2-5; 7 bases align to TRBD1. The CDR3 covers 14 residues. CDR1 is SGHAT and CDR2 is FQNNGV in the germline V gene. Trimming at V came to 5 bases and at J to 1 base, leaving 4 bases not matched to a gene. CDR3 in amino acids: CASSPGQVQETQYF. The DNA for the CDR3 is TGTGCCAGCAGCCCAGGACAGGTCCAAGAGACCCAGTACTTC.

Comment on this clone: A far larger clone is only one base removed, so a read error is likely. The rearrangement uses TRBV30 and TRBJ2-3, with a weak D call TRBD1 (5 bases). Germline assignment: CDR1 GTSNPN and CDR2 SVGIG (reference sequence). The CDR3 runs 12 residues. CDR3 loop: CAWSATTDTQCF. The CDR3 DNA reads TGTGCCTGGAGTGCCACGACAGATACGCAGTGTTTT.

In DNA form, the CDR3 reads TGCGCCAGCAGTGAGGATAGCGGGGAGCTGTTTTTT. This codes for CASSEDSGELFF. This chain connects TRBV10-2 to TRBJ2-2; D ambiguous. Trimming removed 2 bases from V and 7 bases from J, with 5 bases in between. Germline V gene lookup returns CDR1 WSHSY and CDR2 SAAADI. The CDR3 sequence is 12 residues long.

The V gene is TRBV18, the J gene TRBJ1-2; D not certain. The CDR3 is 18 residues long. V lost 1 base, J lost 3 bases, and 21 bases lay in between. CDR1 and CDR2 (germline): KGHSH, LQKENI. CDR3 amino acids: CASSPLPVRPAVYYGYTF. The CDR3 DNA sequence: TGTGCCAGCTCACCACTGCCAGTCCGGCCGGCTGTCTACTATGGCTACACCTTC.

The V gene is TRBV9, the J gene TRBJ2-7, with D unclear. The CDR3 contains 15 residues. CDR1 is SGDLS, CDR2 YYNGEE, per germline. Trimming left V 0 bases short and J 5 bases short, with 15 bases between. CDR3 protein: CASSVEVSRVHEQYF. CDR3 DNA sequence: TGTGCCAGCAGCGTAGAAGTTAGTCGGGTCCACGAGCAGTACTTC.

J is TRBJ1-5 and V is TRBV7-2; TRBD1 might be the D (6 bases). Trimming removed 4 bases from V and 5 bases from J, with 12 bases in between. CDR3 length equals 14 residues. CDR1 and CDR2 from the germline V gene are SGHTA and FQGNSA. The CDR3 DNA reads as TGTGCCAGCAGCTCAAAGGGACAAGATCAGCCCCAGCATTTT. This codes for CASSSKGQDQPQHF.

This clone has a single count. The chain uses TRBV7-6 and TRBJ2-7, with D perhaps TRBD1 (6 bases). V gave up 8 bases and J gave up 5 bases, with 16 bases separating them. The length of the CDR3 is 13 residues. Germline-derived CDR1 and CDR2 are SGHVS and FNYEAQ. The CDR3 nucleotides read TGTGCCAGCGCTAGTTTTGGGGGCCACGAGCAGTACTTC. Protein: CASASFGGHEQYF.

The genes are TRBV5-1 and TRBJ1-4; 7 bases are a match to TRBD1. The CDR3 has 15 amino acids. Unmatched junction bases numbered 9, after V lost 4 bases and J lost 6 bases. Germline V gives CDR1 SGHRS, CDR2 YFSETQ. In DNA form, the CDR3 reads TGCGCCAGCAGCCCTCAGACAGGGTCTGATGAAAAACTGTTTTTT. This sequence encodes CASSPQTGSDEKLFF.

CDR3 nucleotides: TGTGCCAGCAGTGGCAGTCTAGGGAACATTCAGTACTTC. Its translation: CASSGSLGNIQYF. J is TRBJ2-4 and V is TRBV9; the D is unclear. V lost 5 bases and J lost 7, with 13 bases in between. The CDR3 has 13 residues. The germline gives CDR1 SGDLS, CDR2 YYNGEE.

This clone was counted between two and nine times. This chain uses TRBV6-6 with TRBJ2-3; unclear D gene. Trimming removed 0 bases at V and 2 bases at J, with 9 bases between. CDR3 length: 15 residues. The germline gives CDR1 MNHNY, CDR2 SVGAGI (reference sequence). CDR3 DNA: TGTGCCAGCAGTTACTCTGGCATAAACACAGATACGCAGTATTTT. It codes for CASSYSGINTDTQYF.